This paragraph covers one TCR beta chain sequence. Authors' methods: Counts of nucleated cells, estimated from reference gene primer amplification, were obtained. Clones were read by immunoSEQ multiplex PCR, and TCRdb kept only the in-frame ones, dropping some. The V and J calls and clone size come from that table; D and trimming were worked out from the DNA. The sample has around 94,000 clones, about four fifths seen once. The CDR3 covers 13 residues. From germline, CDR1 is SGDLS and CDR2 YYNGEE. Trimming stripped 0 bases from V and 5 bases from J, with 8 bases between. This specimen belongs to a study of blood T cell repertoires in COVID-19. Overall study context: Material from acute and convalescent COVID-19 was sourced from the United States, Italy and Spain. From T cells, B-cell-depleted T cells, or PBMCs came the material, which was cDNA or gDNA.

Sequenced: peripheral blood. The sequence came from a human donor in a cohort sampled during active COVID-19. This chain uses TRBV9 with TRBJ1-2, with D perhaps matching TRBD1 (5 bases). This chain's CDR3 is CASSVGRGYGYTF. DNA for the CDR3: TGTGCCAGCAGCGTAGGTCGGGGGTATGGCTACACCTTC.